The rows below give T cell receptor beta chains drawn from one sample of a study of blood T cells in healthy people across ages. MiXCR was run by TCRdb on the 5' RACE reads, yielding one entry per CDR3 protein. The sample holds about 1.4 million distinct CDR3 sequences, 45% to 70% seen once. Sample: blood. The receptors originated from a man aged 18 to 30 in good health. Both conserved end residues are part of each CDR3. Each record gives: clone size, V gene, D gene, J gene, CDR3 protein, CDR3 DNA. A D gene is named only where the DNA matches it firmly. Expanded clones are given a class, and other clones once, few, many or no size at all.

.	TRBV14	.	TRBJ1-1	CASSPYGALNTEAFF	TGTGCCAGCAGCCCTTACGGGGCCTTGAACACTGAAGCTTTCTTT
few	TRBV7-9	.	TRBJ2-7	CASSFYEAELSYEQYF	TGTGCCAGCAGCTTCTATGAAGCGGAGCTCTCCTACGAGCAGTACTTC
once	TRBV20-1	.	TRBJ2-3	CSGGGRVTDTQYF	TGCAGTGGTGGGGGGCGAGTCACAGATACGCAGTATTTT
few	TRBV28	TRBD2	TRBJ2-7	CASAGTTDYEQYF	TGTGCCAGCGCCGGGACTACCGACTACGAGCAGTACTTC
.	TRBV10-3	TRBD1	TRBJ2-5	CAIRTGQGGFQETQYF	TGTGCCATCAGGACCGGACAGGGGGGATTTCAAGAGACCCAGTACTTC
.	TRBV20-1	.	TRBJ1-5	CSVRSGVTSNQPQHF	TGCAGTGTCAGAAGCGGGGTTACAAGCAATCAGCCCCAGCATTTT
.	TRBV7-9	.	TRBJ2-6	CASSLGAAGANVLTF	TGTGCCAGCAGCCTAGGGGCGGCTGGGGCCAACGTCCTGACTTTC
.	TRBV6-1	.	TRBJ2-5	CATTGPPEVEQYF	TGTGCCACAACGGGGCCGCCGGAGGTTGAGCAGTACTTC
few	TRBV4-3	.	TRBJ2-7	CASSQDLGGSYEQYF	TGCGCCAGCAGCCAAGATCTTGGGGGCAGCTACGAGCAGTACTTC
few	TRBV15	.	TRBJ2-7	CATSRVGGKYEQYF	TGTGCCACCAGCAGAGTGGGGGGAAAATACGAGCAGTACTTC
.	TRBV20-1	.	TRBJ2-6	CSARGRWGEKQSSGANVLTF	TGCAGTGCTAGGGGAAGGTGGGGGGAGAAACAAAGCTCTGGGGCCAACGTCCTGACTTTC
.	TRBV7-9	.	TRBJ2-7	CARSQGLSYEQYF	TGTGCCAGGAGCCAAGGACTATCCTACGAGCAGTACTTC
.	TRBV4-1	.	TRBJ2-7	CASSPLQDKAYEQYF	TGCGCCAGCAGCCCCCTTCAGGATAAAGCCTACGAGCAGTACTTC
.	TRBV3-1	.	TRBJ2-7	CASSQDQQGGFYEQYF	TGTGCCAGCAGCCAAGATCAACAGGGGGGGTTCTACGAGCAGTACTTC
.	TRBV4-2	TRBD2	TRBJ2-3	CASSQSRGGTQYF	TGTGCCAGCAGCCAATCTCGGGGGGGTACGCAGTATTTT
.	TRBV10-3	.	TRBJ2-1	CAISLDTPYNEQFF	TGTGCCATCAGTTTAGATACCCCATACAATGAGCAGTTCTTC
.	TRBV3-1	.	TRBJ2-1	CASSQQPGPPYNEQFF	TGTGCCAGCAGCCAACAACCGGGACCACCTTACAATGAGCAGTTCTTC
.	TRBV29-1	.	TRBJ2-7	CSVGISVYEQYF	TGCAGCGTTGGGATCAGCGTCTACGAGCAGTACTTC
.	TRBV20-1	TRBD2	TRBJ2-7	CSASLAGGYEQYF	TGCAGTGCTAGCCTAGCGGGAGGCTACGAGCAGTACTTC
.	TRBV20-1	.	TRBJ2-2	CSAQRGGGNTGELFF	TGCAGTGCACAAAGGGGAGGCGGGAACACCGGGGAGCTGTTTTTT
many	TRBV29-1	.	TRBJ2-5	CSASGLQETQYF	TGCAGCGCCTCAGGGTTACAAGAGACCCAGTACTTC
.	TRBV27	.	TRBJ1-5	CASSLRGPAYSNQPQHF	TGTGCCAGCAGTTTACGAGGGCCCGCTTATAGCAATCAGCCCCAGCATTTT
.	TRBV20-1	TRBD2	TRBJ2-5	CSARPSGLAGARETQYF	TGCAGTGCTAGACCCTCTGGACTAGCGGGAGCCAGAGAGACCCAGTACTTC
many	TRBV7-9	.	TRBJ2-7	CASSPVGSYEQYF	TGTGCCAGCAGCCCCGTCGGGAGCTACGAGCAGTACTTC
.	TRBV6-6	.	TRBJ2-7	CASSYISSEQYF	TGTGCCAGCAGTTACATATCATCCGAGCAGTACTTC
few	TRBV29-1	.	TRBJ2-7	CSVRGGGSSYEQYF	TGCAGCGTCCGGGGTGGGGGGAGCTCCTACGAGCAGTACTTC
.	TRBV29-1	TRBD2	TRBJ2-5	CSVVGLAGGETQYF	TGCAGCGTCGTCGGCCTAGCGGGAGGGGAGACCCAGTACTTC
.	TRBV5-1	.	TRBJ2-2	CASSGGAQPRTGELFF	TGCGCCAGCAGCGGAGGCGCCCAGCCGAGAACCGGGGAGCTGTTTTTT
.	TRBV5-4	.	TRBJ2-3	CASSMTSDTQYF	TGTGCCAGCAGCATGACTTCCGATACGCAGTATTTT
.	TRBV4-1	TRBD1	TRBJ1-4	CASSQEGPGTDNEKLFF	TGCGCCAGCAGCCAAGAGGGGCCCGGGACAGATAATGAAAAACTGTTTTTT
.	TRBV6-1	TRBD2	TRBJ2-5	CASRGTSWKETQYF	TGCGCCAGCAGAGGGACTAGCTGGAAAGAGACCCAGTACTTC
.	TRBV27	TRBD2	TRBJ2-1	CASSLTSVYEQFF	TGTGCCAGCAGCCTGACTAGCGTCTACGAGCAGTTCTTC
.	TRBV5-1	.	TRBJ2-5	CASSADSLETQYF	TGCGCCAGCAGCGCGGACAGTTTGGAGACCCAGTACTTC
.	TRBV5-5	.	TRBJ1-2	CASSPPITGGGYTF	TGTGCCAGCAGCCCCCCGATTACCGGGGGAGGCTACACCTTC
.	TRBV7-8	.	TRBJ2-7	CASTPFQGGLFHEQYF	TGTGCCAGCACCCCTTTCCAGGGGGGGCTTTTCCACGAGCAGTACTTC
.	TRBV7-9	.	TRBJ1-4	CASSWGLKSGEKLFF	TGTGCCAGCAGCTGGGGACTAAAGTCAGGTGAAAAACTGTTTTTT
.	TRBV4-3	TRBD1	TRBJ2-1	CASSQAFTPGQASYNEQFF	TGCGCCAGCAGCCAAGCATTTACTCCCGGACAGGCATCCTACAATGAGCAGTTCTTC
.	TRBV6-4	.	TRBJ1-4	CASRRGKLFF	TGTGCCAGCAGGAGGGGAAAACTGTTTTTT
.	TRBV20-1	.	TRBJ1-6	CSARDPVVSYNSPLHF	TGCAGTGCTAGAGACCCAGTCGTCTCCTATAATTCACCCCTCCACTTT
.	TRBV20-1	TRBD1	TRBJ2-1	CSARRDRLNNEQFF	TGCAGTGCCAGAAGGGACAGGTTAAACAATGAGCAGTTCTTC
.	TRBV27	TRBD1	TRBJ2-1	CASSFGTGEAEQFF	TGTGCCAGCAGTTTTGGGACAGGGGAGGCTGAGCAGTTCTTC
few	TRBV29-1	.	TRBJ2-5	CSVVGAGQETQYF	TGCAGCGTTGTGGGGGCCGGACAAGAGACCCAGTACTTC
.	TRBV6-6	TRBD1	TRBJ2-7	CASRDNRGSDEQYF	TGTGCCAGCAGGGACAACAGGGGTTCTGACGAGCAGTACTTC
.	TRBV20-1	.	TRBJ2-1	CSAQGGGVEQFF	TGCAGTGCTCAAGGAGGGGGGGTCGAGCAGTTCTTC
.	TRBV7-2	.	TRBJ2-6	CASGRGDGANVLTF	TGTGCCAGCGGCCGGGGTGACGGGGCCAACGTCCTGACTTTC
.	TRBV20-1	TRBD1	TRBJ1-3	CSAGDRRAGNTIYF	TGCAGTGCTGGGGACAGGAGGGCTGGAAACACCATATATTTT